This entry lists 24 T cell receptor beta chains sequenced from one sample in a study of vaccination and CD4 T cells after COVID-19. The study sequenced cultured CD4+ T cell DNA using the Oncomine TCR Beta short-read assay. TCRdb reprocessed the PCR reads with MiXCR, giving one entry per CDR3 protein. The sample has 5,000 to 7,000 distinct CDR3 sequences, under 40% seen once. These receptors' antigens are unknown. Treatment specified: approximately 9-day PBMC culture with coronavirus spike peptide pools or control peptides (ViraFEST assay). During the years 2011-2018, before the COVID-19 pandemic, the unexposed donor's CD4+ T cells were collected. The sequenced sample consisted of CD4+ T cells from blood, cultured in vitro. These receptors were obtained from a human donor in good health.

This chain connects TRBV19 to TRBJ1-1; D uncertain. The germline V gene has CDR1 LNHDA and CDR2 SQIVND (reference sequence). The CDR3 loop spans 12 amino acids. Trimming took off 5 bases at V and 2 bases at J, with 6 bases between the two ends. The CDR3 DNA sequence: TGTGCCAGTAGTCAAAGTAACACTGAAGCTTTCTTT. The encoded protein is CASSQSNTEAFF.

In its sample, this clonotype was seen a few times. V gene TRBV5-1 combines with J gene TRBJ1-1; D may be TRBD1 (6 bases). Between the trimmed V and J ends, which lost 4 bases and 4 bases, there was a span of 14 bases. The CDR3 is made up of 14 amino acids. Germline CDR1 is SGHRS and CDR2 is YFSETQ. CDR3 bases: TGCGCCAGCAGCGCCGGGACACCTTCCACTGAAGCTTTCTTT. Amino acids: CASSAGTPSTEAFF.

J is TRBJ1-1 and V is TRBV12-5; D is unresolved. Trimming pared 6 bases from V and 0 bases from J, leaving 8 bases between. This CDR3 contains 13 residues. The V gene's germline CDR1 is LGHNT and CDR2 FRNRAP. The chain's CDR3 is CASGNVVNTEAFF. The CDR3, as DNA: TGTGCTAGTGGCAACGTGGTGAACACTGAAGCTTTCTTT.

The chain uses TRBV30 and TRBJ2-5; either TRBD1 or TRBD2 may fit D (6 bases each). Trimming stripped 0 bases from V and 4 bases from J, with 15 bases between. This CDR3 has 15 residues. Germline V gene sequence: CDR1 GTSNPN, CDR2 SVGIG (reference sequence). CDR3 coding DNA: TGTGCCTGGAGTGTATCTAGAGGGGGGACAGAGACCCAGTACTTC. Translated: CAWSVSRGGTETQYF.

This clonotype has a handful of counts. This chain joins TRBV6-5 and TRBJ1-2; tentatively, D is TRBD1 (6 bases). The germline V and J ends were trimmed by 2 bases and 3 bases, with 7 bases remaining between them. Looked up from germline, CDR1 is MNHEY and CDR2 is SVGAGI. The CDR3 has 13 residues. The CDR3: CASSYDRHYGYTF. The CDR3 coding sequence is TGTGCCAGCAGTTACGACAGGCACTATGGCTACACCTTC.

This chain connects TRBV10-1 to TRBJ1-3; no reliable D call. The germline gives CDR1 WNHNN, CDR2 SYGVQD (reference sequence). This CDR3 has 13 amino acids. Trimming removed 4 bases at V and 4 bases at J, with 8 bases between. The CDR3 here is CASSGAMGNTIYF. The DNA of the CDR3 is TGCGCCAGCAGTGGAGCGATGGGAAACACCATATATTTT.

Here the CDR3 DNA reads TGCAGTGCTAGAGAATCCAATTCACCCCTCCACTTT. This encodes CSARESNSPLHF. This sequence joins TRBV20-1 and TRBJ1-6, with D unclear. CDR1 and CDR2 from the germline V gene are DFQATT and SNEGSKA (reference sequence). V gave up 0 bases and J gave up 7 bases, with 4 bases separating them. This CDR3 region has 12 residues.

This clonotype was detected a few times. CDR3 loop: CASNTEGETQYF. The CDR3 region has the DNA TGTGCCAGCAATACCGAAGGGGAGACCCAGTACTTC. This rearrangement joins TRBV2 to TRBJ2-5; D is unresolved. Germline CDR1 and CDR2: SNHLY and FYNNEI. The CDR3 extends over 12 amino acids. Trimming cost V 7 bases and J 5 bases, with 11 bases left between them.

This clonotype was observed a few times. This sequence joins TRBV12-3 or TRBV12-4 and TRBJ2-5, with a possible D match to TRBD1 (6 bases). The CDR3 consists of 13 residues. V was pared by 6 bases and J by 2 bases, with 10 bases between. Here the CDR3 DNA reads TGTGCCAGCAGCCCGAGGGGGCAAGAGACCCAGTACTTC. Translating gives CASSPRGQETQYF.

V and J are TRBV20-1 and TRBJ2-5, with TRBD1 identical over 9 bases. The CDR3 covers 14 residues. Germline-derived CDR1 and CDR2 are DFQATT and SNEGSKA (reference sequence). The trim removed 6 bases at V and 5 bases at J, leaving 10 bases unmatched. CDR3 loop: CSAWDRAVRETQYF. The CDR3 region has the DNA TGCAGTGCGTGGGACAGGGCGGTACGGGAGACCCAGTACTTC.

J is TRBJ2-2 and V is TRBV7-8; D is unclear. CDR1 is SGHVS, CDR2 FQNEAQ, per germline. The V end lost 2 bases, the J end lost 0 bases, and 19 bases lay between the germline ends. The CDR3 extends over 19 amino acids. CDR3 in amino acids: CASSLIWSSGQSNTGELFF. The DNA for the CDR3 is TGTGCCAGCAGCTTAATCTGGTCGTCGGGTCAGTCGAACACCGGGGAGCTGTTTTTT.

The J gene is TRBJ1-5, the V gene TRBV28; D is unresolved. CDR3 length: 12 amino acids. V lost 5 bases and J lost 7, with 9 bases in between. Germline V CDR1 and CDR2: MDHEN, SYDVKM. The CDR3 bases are TGTGCCAGCAGTCCCTTGGTACAGCCCCAGCATTTT. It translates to CASSPLVQPQHF.

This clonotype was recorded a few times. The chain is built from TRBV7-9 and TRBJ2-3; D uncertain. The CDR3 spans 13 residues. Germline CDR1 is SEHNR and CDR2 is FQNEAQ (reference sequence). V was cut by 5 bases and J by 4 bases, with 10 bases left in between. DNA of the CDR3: TGTGCCAGCAGCCTAGTACAGTCAGATACGCAGTATTTT. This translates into CASSLVQSDTQYF.

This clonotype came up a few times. CDR3 DNA sequence: TGTGCCAGCACCAGTGGACAGCCCCAGCATTTT. This translates into CASTSGQPQHF. The rearrangement uses TRBV6-2 or TRBV6-3 and TRBJ1-5; no clear D gene. Germline assignment: CDR1 MNHEY and CDR2 SVGEGT. CDR3 length: 11 residues. Trimming left V 7 bases short and J 7 bases short, with 8 bases between.

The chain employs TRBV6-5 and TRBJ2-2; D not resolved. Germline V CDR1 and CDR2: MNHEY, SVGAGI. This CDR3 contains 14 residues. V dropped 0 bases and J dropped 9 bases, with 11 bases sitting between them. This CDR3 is CASSYSGSRRELFF. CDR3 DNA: TGTGCCAGCAGTTACTCGGGGTCTCGGAGGGAGCTGTTTTTT.

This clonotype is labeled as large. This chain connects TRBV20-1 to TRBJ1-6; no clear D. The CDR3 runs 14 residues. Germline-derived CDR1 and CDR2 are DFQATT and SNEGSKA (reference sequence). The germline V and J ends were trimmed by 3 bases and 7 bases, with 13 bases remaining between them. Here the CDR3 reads CSARGSPWNSPLHF. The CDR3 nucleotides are TGCAGTGCTAGGGGCTCCCCTTGGAATTCACCCCTCCACTTT.

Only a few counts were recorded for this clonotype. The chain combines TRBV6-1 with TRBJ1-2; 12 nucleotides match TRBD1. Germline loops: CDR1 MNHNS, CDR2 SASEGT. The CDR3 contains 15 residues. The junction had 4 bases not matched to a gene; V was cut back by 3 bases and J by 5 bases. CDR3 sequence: CASSEGQGAVYGYTF. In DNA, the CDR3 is TGTGCCAGCAGTGAGGGACAGGGGGCGGTGTATGGCTACACCTTC.

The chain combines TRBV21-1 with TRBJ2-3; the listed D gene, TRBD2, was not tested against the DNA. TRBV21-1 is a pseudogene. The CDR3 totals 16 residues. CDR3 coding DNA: TGTGCCAGCAGCAAAGTAGTCAGTCGTAGCACAGATACGCAGTATTTT. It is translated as CASSKVVSRSTDTQYF.

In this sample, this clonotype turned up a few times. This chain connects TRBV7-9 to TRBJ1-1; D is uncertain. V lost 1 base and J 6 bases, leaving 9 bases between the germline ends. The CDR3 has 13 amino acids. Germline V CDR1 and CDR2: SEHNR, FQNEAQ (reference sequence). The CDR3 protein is CASSLVGTAEAFF. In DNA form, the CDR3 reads TGTGCCAGCAGCTTAGTGGGTACAGCTGAAGCTTTCTTT.

CDR3 protein: CATSGGQFHGYTF. The CDR3 nucleotides read TGTGCCACCAGCGGGGGACAGTTCCATGGCTACACCTTC. The chain joins TRBV15 to TRBJ1-2; 7 bases agree with TRBD1. The trim removed 5 bases at V and 6 bases at J, leaving 6 bases unmatched. The length of the CDR3 is 13 residues. The germline V gene encodes CDR1 LNHNV and CDR2 YYDKDF (reference sequence).

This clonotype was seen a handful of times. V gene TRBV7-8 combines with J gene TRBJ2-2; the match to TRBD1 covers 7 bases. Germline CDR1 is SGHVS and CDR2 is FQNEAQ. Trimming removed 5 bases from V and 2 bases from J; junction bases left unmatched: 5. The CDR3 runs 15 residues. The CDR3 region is CASSPGTVNTGELFF. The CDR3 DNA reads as TGTGCCAGCAGCCCCGGGACAGTTAACACCGGGGAGCTGTTTTTT. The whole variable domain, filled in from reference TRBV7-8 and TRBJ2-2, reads GAGVSQSPRYKVAKRGQDVALRCDPISGHVSLFWYQQALGQGPEFLTYFQNEAQLDKSGLPSDRFFAERPEGSVSTLKIQRTQQEDSAVYLCASSPGTVNTGELFFGEGSRLTVL.

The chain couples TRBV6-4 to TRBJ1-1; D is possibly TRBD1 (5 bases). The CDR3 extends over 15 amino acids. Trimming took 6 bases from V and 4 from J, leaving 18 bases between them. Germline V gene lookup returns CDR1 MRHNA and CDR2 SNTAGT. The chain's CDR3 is CASSLDPEGTTEAFF. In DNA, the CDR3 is TGTGCCAGCAGCCTCGACCCGGAGGGGACCACTGAAGCTTTCTTT.

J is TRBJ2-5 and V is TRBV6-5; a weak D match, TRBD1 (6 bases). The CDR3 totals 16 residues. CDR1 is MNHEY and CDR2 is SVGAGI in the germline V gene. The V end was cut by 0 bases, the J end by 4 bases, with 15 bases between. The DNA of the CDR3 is TGTGCCAGCAGTTACTCTCACAGGGTGGGCCCAGAGACCCAGTACTTC. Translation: CASSYSHRVGPETQYF.

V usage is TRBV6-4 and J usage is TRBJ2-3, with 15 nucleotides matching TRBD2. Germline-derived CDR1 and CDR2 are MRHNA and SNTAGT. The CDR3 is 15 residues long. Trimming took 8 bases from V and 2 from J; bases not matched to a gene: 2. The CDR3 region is CASRTSGGATDTQYF. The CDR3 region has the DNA TGTGCCAGCCGGACTAGCGGGGGGGCCACAGATACGCAGTATTTT.